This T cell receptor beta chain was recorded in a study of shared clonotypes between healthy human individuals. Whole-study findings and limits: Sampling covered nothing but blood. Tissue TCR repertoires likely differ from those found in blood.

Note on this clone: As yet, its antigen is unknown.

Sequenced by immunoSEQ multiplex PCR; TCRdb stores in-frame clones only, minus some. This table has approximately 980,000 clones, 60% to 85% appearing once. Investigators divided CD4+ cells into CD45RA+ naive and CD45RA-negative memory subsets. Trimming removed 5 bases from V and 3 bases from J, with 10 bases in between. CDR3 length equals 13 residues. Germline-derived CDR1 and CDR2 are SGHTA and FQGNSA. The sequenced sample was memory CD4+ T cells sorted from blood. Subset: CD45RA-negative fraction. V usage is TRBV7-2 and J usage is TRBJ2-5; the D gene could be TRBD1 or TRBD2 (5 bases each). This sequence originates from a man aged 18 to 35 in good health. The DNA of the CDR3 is TGTGCCAGCAGCAGAGGGACGGAAGAGACCCAGTACTTC. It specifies CASSRGTEETQYF.